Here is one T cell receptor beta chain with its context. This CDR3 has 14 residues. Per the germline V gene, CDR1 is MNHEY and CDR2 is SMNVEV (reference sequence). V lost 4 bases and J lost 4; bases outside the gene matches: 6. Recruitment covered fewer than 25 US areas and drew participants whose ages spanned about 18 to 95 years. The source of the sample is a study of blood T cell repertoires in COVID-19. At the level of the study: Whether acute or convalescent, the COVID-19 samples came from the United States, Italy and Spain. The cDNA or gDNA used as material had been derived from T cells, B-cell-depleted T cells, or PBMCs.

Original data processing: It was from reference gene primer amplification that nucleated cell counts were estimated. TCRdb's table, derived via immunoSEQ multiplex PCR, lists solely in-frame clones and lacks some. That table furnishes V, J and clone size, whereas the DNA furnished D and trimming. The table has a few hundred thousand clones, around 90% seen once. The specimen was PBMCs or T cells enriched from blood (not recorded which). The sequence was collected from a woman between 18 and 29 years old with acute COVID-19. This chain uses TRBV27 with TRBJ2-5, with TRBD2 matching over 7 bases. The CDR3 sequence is CASSYGGGRETQYF. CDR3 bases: TGTGCCAGCAGTTATGGGGGGGGAAGAGAGACCCAGTACTTC.